This TCR beta chain stems from a study of T cell responses to AZD1222 COVID-19 vaccine. Study results and caveats: Clonal diversity may have been underestimated, and the donors were mostly white British, with more females than males. Two AZD1222 doses significantly raised spike-specific TCR breadth and depth over controls. The peak T cell response came first, and repertoires were sampled only after it.

V lost 7 bases to trimming and J lost 3 bases; unmatched junction nucleotides: 2. Germline CDR1 MNHEY, CDR2 SMNVEV (reference sequence). The CDR3 covers 13 residues. Repertoires were generated with immunoSEQ multiplex PCR, while TCRdb's copy carries only in-frame clones and drops some. The data hold some 99,000 clones, with 88% observed a single time. On this clone itself: Antigen specificity is unknown.

The receptor was isolated from an adult in good health. The V gene is TRBV27, the J gene TRBJ1-4, with TRBD1 matching 7 bases. Sequenced material: peripheral blood, taken on day 0 of MenACWY control vaccination. CDR3 in DNA: TGTGCCAGCAAGAGGGGGCCTAATGAAAAACTGTTTTTT. The encoded protein is CASKRGPNEKLFF.